This TCR beta chain appears in the sequencing data of a study of T cells in Graves' hyperthyroidism and ophthalmopathy. Study-level findings and limits: Appearing also in blood were most of the thyroid clonotypes expanded above 0.001.

J was trimmed by 0 bases and V by 3 bases; bases with no gene match: 5. The CDR3 covers 16 residues. Looked up from germline, CDR1 is MDHEN and CDR2 is SYDVKM. The TCR beta CDR3 regions underwent amplification using RNA transcripts as the source. The HTBI primer set drove a first-round RT-PCR of the TCR CDR3. TCRdb processed the multiplex PCR reads anew with MiXCR; each CDR3 protein has one entry. The sample contains fewer than 650,000 distinct CDR3 sequences, roughly 13% of which appear only once. Participants, patients aged 18 to 65, had newly diagnosed hyperthyroidism with a duration under 2 months. Diagnostic decisions used clinical symptoms, serum thyroxine and TRAb, thyroid ultrasound and orbital computed tomography. In its sample, this clonotype was seen many times. Its specificity is not known.

The chain links TRBV28 to TRBJ1-5; 7 bases are a match to TRBD1. The sample consisted of blood. The receptor's source is a woman aged 25 to 39 with Graves' hyperthyroidism that later progressed to Graves' ophthalmopathy. The CDR3 loop is CASSFRGGYSNQPQHF. CDR3 DNA sequence: TGTGCCAGCAGTTTCAGGGGGGGTTATAGCAATCAGCCCCAGCATTTT.